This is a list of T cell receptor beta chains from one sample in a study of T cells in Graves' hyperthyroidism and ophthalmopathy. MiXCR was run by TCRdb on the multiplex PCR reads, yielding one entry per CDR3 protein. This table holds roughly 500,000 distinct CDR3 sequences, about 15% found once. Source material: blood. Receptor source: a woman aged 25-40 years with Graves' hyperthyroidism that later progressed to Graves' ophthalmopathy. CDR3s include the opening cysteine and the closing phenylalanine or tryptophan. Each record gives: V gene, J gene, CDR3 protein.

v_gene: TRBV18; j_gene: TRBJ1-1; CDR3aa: CASSPPTRAEPEAFF
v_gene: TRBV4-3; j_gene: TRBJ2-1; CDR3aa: CASSQGTGGVGQFF
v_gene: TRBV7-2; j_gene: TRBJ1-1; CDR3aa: CASSFSPETEAFF
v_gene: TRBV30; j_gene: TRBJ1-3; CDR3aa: CASGRNSGNTIYF
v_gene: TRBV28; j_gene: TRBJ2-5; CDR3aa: CASKISGGETQYF
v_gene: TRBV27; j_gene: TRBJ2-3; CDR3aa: CASSLLAGTDTQYF
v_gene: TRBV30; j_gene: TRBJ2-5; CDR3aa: CAWQGLETQYF
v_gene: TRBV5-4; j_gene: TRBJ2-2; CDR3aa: CASSLSLAITGELFF
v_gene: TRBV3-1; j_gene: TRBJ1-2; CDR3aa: CASSQGGVSANYGYTF
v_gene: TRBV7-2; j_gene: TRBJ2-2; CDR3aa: CASSLVASNTGELFF
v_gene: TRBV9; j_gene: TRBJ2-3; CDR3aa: CASSVEAGGSTDTQYF
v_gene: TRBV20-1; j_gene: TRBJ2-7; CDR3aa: CSASSPGTTSEQYF
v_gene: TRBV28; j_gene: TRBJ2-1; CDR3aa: CASLGLAENEQFF
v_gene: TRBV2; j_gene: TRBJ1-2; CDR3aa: CASSTGPKGYTF
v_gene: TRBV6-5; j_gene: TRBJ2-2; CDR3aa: CASSSLQARPSGELFF
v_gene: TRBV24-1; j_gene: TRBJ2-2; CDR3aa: CATSKDGSNTGELFF
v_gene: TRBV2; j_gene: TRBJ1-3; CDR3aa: CASSAERGGNTIYF
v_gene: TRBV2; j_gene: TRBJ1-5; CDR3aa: CASSEALQGVQPQHF
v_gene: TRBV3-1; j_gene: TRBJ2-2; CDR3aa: CAAGERETTGELFF
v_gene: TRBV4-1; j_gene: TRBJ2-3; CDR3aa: CASSQGPGTGGRGDTQYF
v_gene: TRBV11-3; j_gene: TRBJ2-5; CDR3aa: CASSPEAAGGKTQYF
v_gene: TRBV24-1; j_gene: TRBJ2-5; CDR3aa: CATSDGGERITGETQYF
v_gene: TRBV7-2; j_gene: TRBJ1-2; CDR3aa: CASSRPEGAGYTF
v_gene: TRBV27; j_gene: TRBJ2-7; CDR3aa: CASGETGGSYEQYF
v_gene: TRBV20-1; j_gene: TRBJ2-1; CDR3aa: CSARDPAGPSYNEQFF
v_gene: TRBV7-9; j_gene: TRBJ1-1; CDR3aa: CATPRPGQGLNTEAFF
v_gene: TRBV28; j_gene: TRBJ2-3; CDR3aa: CASSFQSVSTQYF
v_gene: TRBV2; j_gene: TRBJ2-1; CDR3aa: CASSKWTGDNEQFF
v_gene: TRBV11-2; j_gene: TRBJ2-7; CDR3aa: CASSWTGFYEQYF
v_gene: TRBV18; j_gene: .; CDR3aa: CASSPPSGITDTQHF
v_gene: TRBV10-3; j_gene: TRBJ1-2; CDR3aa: CAIREQGTYYGYTF
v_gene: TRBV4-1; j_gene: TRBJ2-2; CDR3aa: CASSQAGTATGELFF
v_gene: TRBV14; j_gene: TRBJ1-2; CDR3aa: CASSPYPDRLGDYGYTF
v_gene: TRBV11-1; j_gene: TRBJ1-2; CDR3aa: CASSLTGVGDYGYTF
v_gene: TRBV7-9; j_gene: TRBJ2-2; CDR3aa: CASRPGLAGTGELFF
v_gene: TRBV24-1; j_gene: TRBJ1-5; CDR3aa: CATSDTGQGGNQPQHF